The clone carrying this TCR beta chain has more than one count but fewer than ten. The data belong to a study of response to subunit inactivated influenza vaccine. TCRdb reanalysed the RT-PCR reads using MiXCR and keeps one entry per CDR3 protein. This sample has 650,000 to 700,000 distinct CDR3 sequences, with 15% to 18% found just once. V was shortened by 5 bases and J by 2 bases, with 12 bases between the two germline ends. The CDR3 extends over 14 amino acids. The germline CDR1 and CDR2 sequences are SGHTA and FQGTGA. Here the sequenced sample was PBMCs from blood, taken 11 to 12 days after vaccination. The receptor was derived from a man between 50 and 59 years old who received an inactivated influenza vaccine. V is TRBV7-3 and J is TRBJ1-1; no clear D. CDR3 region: CASSENPGNTEAFF. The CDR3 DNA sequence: TGTGCCAGCAGCGAGAACCCGGGAAACACTGAAGCTTTCTTT.